This T cell receptor beta chain was profiled in a study of blood T cell repertoires in COVID-19. This CDR3 is 15 amino acids long. V gave up 4 bases and J gave up 6 bases; unmatched junction bases: 14. Germline CDR1 and CDR2: SQVTM and ANQGSEA. This clone showed up just once. Libraries were prepared by immunoSEQ multiplex PCR; TCRdb keeps only in-frame clonotypes and omits some of them. The sample contains over 100,000 clones, over 65% of which appear only once. The source is a woman aged 60 to 75 with acute or convalescent COVID-19. This rearrangement joins TRBV29-1 to TRBJ2-7, with 8 bases that match TRBD2. The sample consisted of peripheral blood. CDR3 region: CSVARLAGPVGEQYF. CDR3 in DNA: TGCAGCGTTGCTCGCCTAGCGGGTCCGGTAGGCGAGCAGTACTTC.